The sample holds many counts of the clone carrying this T cell receptor (beta chain). Its matching antigen is unknown. The CDR3 loop spans 15 amino acids. The V gene's germline CDR1 is MDHEN and CDR2 SYDVKM. V lost 3 bases to trimming and J lost 5 bases, with 11 bases between them. The sample belongs to a study of T cells in Graves' hyperthyroidism and ophthalmopathy. Patients were aged 18 to 65, had disease duration under 2 months, and had newly diagnosed hyperthyroidism. General observations from the study: A 13 V-J model separated ophthalmopathy from stable hyperthyroidism.

The TCR beta CDR3 regions underwent amplification using RNA transcripts as the source. Initially, a first-round RT-PCR of the TCR CDR3 employed the HTBI primer set. TCRdb called the multiplex PCR reads again in MiXCR, with one record for every CDR3 protein. In the table there are roughly 250,000 distinct CDR3 sequences, roughly 15% of which are singletons. V gene TRBV28 combines with J gene TRBJ1-6; perhaps TRBD1 as D (6 bases). The material sequenced was blood. This sequence was found in a woman aged 40 to 50 with Graves' hyperthyroidism that later progressed to Graves' ophthalmopathy. Written as DNA, the CDR3 is TGTGCCAGCAGTTTCAGGGGCCCAGATAATTCACCCCTCCACTTT. Encoded protein: CASSFRGPDNSPLHF. Full variable domain (remainder filled in from reference TRBV28 and TRBJ1-6): DVKVTQSSRYLVKRTGEKVFLECVQDMDHENMFWYRQDPGLGLRLIYFSYDVKMKEKGDIPEGYSVSREKKERFSLILESASTNQTSMYLCASSFRGPDNSPLHFGNGTRLTVT.